The 24 T cell receptor beta chains below come from one sample, sequenced in a study of early T cells in non-severe SARS-CoV-2 infection. One entry per CDR3 protein results from TCRdb running MiXCR on the 5' RACE reads. The data show fewer than 40,000 distinct CDR3 sequences, with 5% to 5.5% seen just once and approximately 3.5% held by the top ten. What was sequenced was whole blood. The receptors here all came from an adult who was a healthcare worker with PCR-confirmed SARS-CoV-2 infection or an uninfected control (not recorded which).

This clonotype was observed a few times. The chain employs TRBV27 and TRBJ2-1, with 12 bases matching TRBD1. The germline V gene encodes CDR1 MNHEY and CDR2 SMNVEV (reference sequence). Germline trimming cut 2 bases from V and 6 bases from J; bases unmatched to any gene: 2. This CDR3 is built from 15 residues. CDR3 region: CASSLGTGGFNEQFF. Written as DNA, the CDR3 is TGTGCCAGCAGTTTAGGGACAGGGGGCTTCAATGAGCAGTTCTTC.

This clonotype was found many times. The chain employs TRBV10-2 and TRBJ2-7; 7 positions agree with TRBD2. This CDR3 contains 14 residues. Per germline, CDR1 WSHSY and CDR2 SAAADI. V was clipped by 8 bases and J by 4 bases; unmatched bases: 11. This CDR3 reads CASLGGTTNYEQYF. The CDR3 nucleotides are TGCGCCAGCCTGGGTGGGACTACAAATTACGAGCAGTACTTC.

This clonotype was counted many times. This rearrangement joins TRBV11-2 to TRBJ2-1, with a tentative D call TRBD1 (5 bases). Trimming took 5 bases from V and 5 from J, leaving 10 bases between them. Germline V gene sequence: CDR1 SGHAT, CDR2 FQNNGV. This CDR3 region has 13 residues. CDR3 bases: TGTGCCAGCAGCCCCGGACATAACAATGAGCAGTTCTTC. Residues: CASSPGHNNEQFF.

The table lists this clonotype with a few counts. The rearrangement uses TRBV11-2 and TRBJ2-1, with D unresolved. CDR1 and CDR2 from the germline V gene are SGHAT and FQNNGV. The CDR3 extends over 11 amino acids. Deletions cut 5 bases from V and 6 bases from J, with 5 bases between. CDR3 in DNA: TGTGCCAGCAGCGCCATCAATGAGCAGTTCTTC. This codes for CASSAINEQFF.

This sequence joins TRBV20-1 and TRBJ1-1; no firm D call. The germline V and J ends were trimmed by 5 bases and 4 bases, with 8 bases remaining between them. Germline CDR1 reads DFQATT; CDR2 reads SNEGSKA (reference sequence). The CDR3 is 11 amino acids. The CDR3 loop reads CSAVGFTEAFF. CDR3 nucleotides: TGCAGTGCTGTGGGATTCACTGAAGCTTTCTTT.

This clonotype came up many times. The chain joins TRBV28 to TRBJ1-2; 10 nucleotides agree with TRBD1. This CDR3 has 14 amino acids. V shed 7 bases, J shed 7 bases, and the junction held 9 bases outside the gene matches. Looked up from germline, CDR1 is MDHEN and CDR2 is SYDVKM. The CDR3 loop is CASIIGQGVSGYTF. The CDR3 DNA reads as TGTGCCAGCATCATTGGACAGGGGGTTTCTGGCTACACCTTC.

In its sample, this clonotype is medium-sized (0.01 to 0.1%). CDR3 sequence reads: CASSLLSSGPQDYEQYF. In DNA, the CDR3 is TGTGCCAGCAGTTTATTATCATCGGGTCCCCAGGATTACGAGCAGTACTTC. V gene TRBV28 combines with J gene TRBJ2-7; D not certain. The germline CDR1 and CDR2 sequences are MDHEN and SYDVKM. This CDR3 comprises 17 residues. V lost 1 base and J lost 4, with 20 bases in between.

This clonotype was detected ten times or more. J is TRBJ2-2 and V is TRBV12-3 or TRBV12-4; no clear D. CDR3 length: 13 residues. Trimming removed 6 bases from V and 4 bases from J, with 9 bases in between. This chain's CDR3 is CASRGSATGELFF. The CDR3 nucleotides read TGTGCCAGCAGGGGGTCGGCCACCGGGGAGCTGTTTTTT.

This clonotype was counted ten times or more. The chain couples TRBV7-8 to TRBJ2-7; D is undetermined. Germline V gene lookup returns CDR1 SGHVS and CDR2 FQNEAQ. The CDR3 runs to 15 residues. Trimming took 4 bases from V and 2 from J, leaving 15 bases between them. As DNA, the CDR3 is TGTGCCAGCAGCTCCCCAAGAAAGTCGGCCTACGAGCAGTACTTC. Its protein product is CASSSPRKSAYEQYF. Full variable domain (rest looked up from reference TRBV7-8 and TRBJ2-7): GAGVSQSPRYKVAKRGQDVALRCDPISGHVSLFWYQQALGQGPEFLTYFQNEAQLDKSGLPSDRFFAERPEGSVSTLKIQRTQQEDSAVYLCASSSPRKSAYEQYFGPGTRLTVT.

V is TRBV7-2 and J is TRBJ2-7; D is uncertain. In germline, CDR1 is SGHTA, CDR2 FQGNSA. Trimming left V 1 base short and J 7 bases short, with 14 bases between. This CDR3 contains 14 residues. The chain's CDR3 is CASSLVHGSLEQYF. The CDR3 coding sequence is TGTGCCAGCAGCTTAGTTCACGGTAGCCTGGAGCAGTACTTC.

This clonotype appeared many times. The chain links TRBV6-2 or TRBV6-3 to TRBJ2-2, with TRBD2 matching 13 bases. CDR1 and CDR2 (germline): MNHEY, SVGEGT. J lost 5 bases, V lost 7 bases, and 7 bases had no gene match. This CDR3 has 16 amino acids. The CDR3 sequence is CASNLGLAGPTGELFF. CDR3 coding DNA: TGTGCCAGCAATCTGGGACTAGCGGGACCGACCGGGGAGCTGTTTTTT.

The chain employs TRBV20-1 and TRBJ2-3; unclear D gene. This CDR3 is 11 amino acids long. The V and J ends lost 6 bases and 8 bases respectively, with 12 bases between them. The germline V gene encodes CDR1 DFQATT and CDR2 SNEGSKA (reference sequence). The CDR3: CSAPKERTQYF. The CDR3 DNA sequence: TGCAGTGCACCGAAGGAACGTACGCAGTATTTT.

This clonotype came up a few times. The J gene is TRBJ2-6, the V gene TRBV6-2 or TRBV6-3; no clear D. The CDR3 sequence is 16 residues long. The V and J ends lost 6 bases and 0 bases respectively, with 12 bases between them. Germline CDR1 reads MNHEY; CDR2 reads SVGEGT. The CDR3 loop reads CASSRPIISGANVLTF. The DNA of the CDR3 is TGTGCCAGCAGCCGTCCTATAATCTCTGGGGCCAACGTCCTGACTTTC.

This clonotype came up many times. V gene TRBV11-2 combines with J gene TRBJ2-2; tentatively, D is TRBD1 (5 bases). With 3 bases removed from V and 3 bases from J, the gap between germline ends came to 8 bases. The CDR3 has 14 amino acids. CDR1 and CDR2 (germline): SGHAT, FQNNGV. This chain's CDR3 is CASSFQGYTGELFF. CDR3 sequence (DNA): TGTGCCAGCAGCTTCCAGGGTTACACCGGGGAGCTGTTTTTT. The complete variable domain, with remaining parts taken from reference TRBV11-2 and TRBJ2-2, reads EAGVAQSPRYKIIEKRQSVAFWCNPISGHATLYWYQQILGQGPKLLIQFQNNGVVDDSQLPKDRFSAERLKGVDSTLKIQPAKLEDSAVYLCASSFQGYTGELFFGEGSRLTVL.

This clonotype was picked up many times. The V call is TRBV7-2, the J call TRBJ2-1; TRBD1 agrees at 9 bases. This CDR3 comprises 13 residues. V shed 2 bases, J shed 16 bases, and the junction held 9 bases outside the gene matches. Looked up from germline, CDR1 is SGHTA and CDR2 is FQGNSA. The CDR3 DNA reads as TGTGCCAGCAGCTTATTACCGGGACAGGGATCCTTCTTC. Translated, it gives CASSLLPGQGSFF.

On this clonotype: The junction does not match germline at one end; this may be a read error. The rearrangement uses TRBV20-1 and TRBJ1-6; D is perhaps TRBD1 (5 bases). Germline lookup yields CDR1 DFQATT and CDR2 SNEGSKA (reference sequence). The CDR3 is made up of 14 amino acids. In DNA, the CDR3 is TGCAGTGCTAGAGATTCTCCAGGGCAGGCTCCCCTCCTCTTT. Protein product: CSARDSPGQAPLLF.

This clonotype was found many times. The chain carries TRBV2 and TRBJ2-5, with D perhaps TRBD1 (6 bases). This CDR3 is 15 amino acids long. The germline gives CDR1 SNHLY, CDR2 FYNNEI. V lost 6 bases and J 7 bases, leaving 21 bases between the germline ends. The CDR3 is CASRARDTVLGTQYF. DNA of the CDR3: TGTGCCAGCAGGGCCAGGGACACCGTCCTAGGGACCCAGTACTTC.

The rearrangement uses TRBV18 and TRBJ2-5; 8 nucleotides agree with TRBD2. Germline V gene data show CDR1 as KGHSH and CDR2 as LQKENI. CDR3 length: 14 amino acids. V dropped 4 bases and J dropped 5; count of bases not matched to a gene: 6. The CDR3: CASSLQAGAETQYF. CDR3 DNA sequence: TGTGCCAGCTCACTTCAAGCGGGAGCTGAGACCCAGTACTTC.

This clonotype was found a few times. The chain uses TRBV5-8 and TRBJ2-1; D call uncertain. Between the trimmed V and J ends, which lost 7 bases and 15 bases, there was a span of 14 bases. The CDR3 spans 10 residues. In germline, CDR1 is SGHTS, CDR2 YDEGEE. CDR3 bases: TGTGCCAGCGGCCGTAACTACCCGTTCTTC. Its protein is CASGRNYPFF. Full variable domain (remainder filled in from reference TRBV5-8 and TRBJ2-1): EAGVTQSPTHLIKTRGQQATLRCSPISGHTSVYWYQQALGLGLQFLLWYDEGEERNRGNFPPRFSGRQFPNYSSELNVNALELEDSALYLCASGRNYPFFGPGTRLTVL.

This clonotype was detected ten times or more. The CDR3: CSVGSPRINEQFF. The CDR3 DNA is TGCAGCGTTGGCTCGCCGAGAATCAATGAGCAGTTCTTC. This sequence joins TRBV29-1 and TRBJ2-1; no firm D call. The CDR3 sequence is 13 residues long. The germline V gene has CDR1 SQVTM and CDR2 ANQGSEA. Between the trimmed V and J ends, which lost 4 bases and 6 bases, there was a span of 13 bases.

There are a few counts of this clonotype. The rearrangement uses TRBV28 and TRBJ2-7; 8 nucleotides align to TRBD2. The CDR3 runs to 15 residues. Germline V gene sequence: CDR1 MDHEN, CDR2 SYDVKM. V trimming: 6 bases; J trimming: 2 bases; junction bases outside the gene matches: 9. CDR3 in amino acids: CASRYSGTFTYEQYF. The CDR3 DNA reads as TGTGCCAGCAGATATAGCGGGACGTTTACCTACGAGCAGTACTTC. The whole variable domain, filled in from reference TRBV28 and TRBJ2-7, reads DVKVTQSSRYLVKRTGEKVFLECVQDMDHENMFWYRQDPGLGLRLIYFSYDVKMKEKGDIPEGYSVSREKKERFSLILESASTNQTSMYLCASRYSGTFTYEQYFGPGTRLTVT.

This chain uses TRBV7-3 with TRBJ2-1, with 12 bases matching TRBD2. Germline trimming cut 5 bases from V and 7 bases from J; bases unmatched to any gene: 6. This CDR3 spans 15 amino acids. CDR1 and CDR2 from the germline V gene are SGHTA and FQGTGA. CDR3 loop: CASSILAGGRNEQFF. The CDR3 bases are TGTGCCAGCAGCATCCTAGCGGGAGGGAGAAATGAGCAGTTCTTC.

This clonotype was seen at least ten times. The rearrangement joins TRBV3-1 to TRBJ2-7, with TRBD1 as a possible D gene (6 bases). In germline, CDR1 is LGHDT, CDR2 YNNKEL (reference sequence). The V gene lost 4 bases and the J gene lost 6 bases, with 28 bases spanning the gap. This CDR3 comprises 18 residues. The CDR3 is CASSRKIRSPGEFSEQYF. The CDR3 region has the DNA TGTGCCAGCAGCCGCAAAATACGAAGTCCAGGGGAATTTTCCGAGCAGTACTTC.

Ten or more counts support this clonotype. The chain carries TRBV7-2 and TRBJ2-7; D may be TRBD1 (6 bases). V gave up 5 bases and J gave up 3 bases, with 11 bases separating them. Looked up from germline, CDR1 is SGHTA and CDR2 is FQGNSA. CDR3 length: 13 amino acids. The CDR3 DNA reads as TGTGCCAGCAGCCAGGGGTCCAACTACGAGCAGTACTTC. Protein sequence: CASSQGSNYEQYF.